Listed below are T cell receptor beta chains from one sample, sequenced in a study of T cells in Graves' hyperthyroidism and ophthalmopathy. TCRdb recomputed calls from the multiplex PCR reads with MiXCR, one row per CDR3 protein. The sample holds roughly 710,000 distinct CDR3 sequences, about a third seen once. The sequenced material came from blood. These receptors all stem from a woman between 35 and 50 years old with Graves' hyperthyroidism. Each CDR3 is given with its conserved first and last residue. A D gene is named only where the DNA matches it firmly. A clone size is listed for some rows: how often the clone was seen (once, few, many), or a class if it is expanded.

TGCGCCAGCAGCCAAGAAAACAGGGGTTCCGGGGAGCTGTTTTTT CASSQENRGSGELFF NA TRBJ2-2 TRBV7-7 TRBD1
TGTGCCAGCAGCCTAAGACTAGCGGGCCTCTACGAGCAGTACTTC CASSLRLAGLYEQYF NA TRBJ2-7 TRBV7-2 TRBD2
TGTGCCACCAGACCATCGACTAGCGGGGAGACCCAGTACTTC CATRPSTSGETQYF NA TRBJ2-5 TRBV15 TRBD2
TGTGCCAGCAGCCCAATGGGGGTCAAGGAGACCCAGTACTTC CASSPMGVKETQYF few TRBJ2-5 TRBV7-2 NA
TGCAGCGGAGCTCCTAGCGGCCACTACAATGAGCAGTACTTC CSGAPSGHYNEQYF NA TRBJ2-7 TRBV29-1 TRBD2
TGTGCCAGCAGTTACGCCACTAATCAGCCCCAGCATTTT CASSYATNQPQHF NA TRBJ1-5 TRBV6-5 NA
TGTGCCAGCAGCCCACGGGGAGCGGGGGGTCGGGAGACCCAGTACTTC CASSPRGAGGRETQYF many TRBJ2-5 TRBV7-9 TRBD2
TGCGCCAGCAGCATCCGACAGGGTCCGCAAGAGCAGTACTTC CASSIRQGPQEQYF NA TRBJ2-7 TRBV7-9 TRBD1
TGTGCCAGCAGCGTCCGGGACAGACATAGCAATCAGCCCCAGCATTTT CASSVRDRHSNQPQHF many TRBJ1-5 TRBV14 TRBD1
TGTGCCAGCAGCCGCAGGGTCTCCGATACGCAGTATTTT CASSRRVSDTQYF few TRBJ2-3 TRBV7-9 NA
TGTGCCAGTAGTATCGAGGGCCAGGGCTACACCTTC CASSIEGQGYTF NA TRBJ1-2 TRBV19 NA
TGTGCCAGCAGCTTAGGCGTTACAGAGTACGAGCAGTACTTC CASSLGVTEYEQYF many TRBJ2-7 TRBV7-2 NA